The 14 T cell receptor beta chains below were found in one sample sequenced in a study of blood T cell repertoires in COVID-19. Produced via immunoSEQ multiplex PCR; TCRdb's table is partial and in-frame only. Here the sample spans about 210,000 clones, around 80% being singletons. Material: PBMCs or T cells enriched from blood (not recorded which). The receptors originated from a man aged 25-45 years with acute COVID-19.

The chain links TRBV19 to TRBJ2-2, with D perhaps matching TRBD1 (6 bases). CDR3 size: 15 residues. Trimming left V 5 bases short and J 7 bases short, with 17 bases between. Germline V gives CDR1 LNHDA, CDR2 SQIVND (reference sequence). The CDR3 sequence is CASSFSPQGGGELFF. In DNA form, the CDR3 reads TGTGCCAGTAGTTTTTCCCCACAGGGCGGCGGGGAGCTGTTTTTT.

This clone turned up a few times. This sequence joins TRBV4-1 and TRBJ1-1; TRBD1 is a possible D gene (6 bases). The CDR3 extends over 15 amino acids. Germline V gene sequence: CDR1 MGHRA, CDR2 YSYEKL. Trimming pared 1 base from V and 3 bases from J, leaving 12 bases between. CDR3 amino acids: CASSQGTVKDTEAFF. CDR3 nucleotide sequence: TGCGCCAGCAGCCAAGGGACAGTCAAGGACACTGAAGCTTTCTTT.

The chain is built from TRBV28 and TRBJ1-4; D is possibly TRBD1 (5 bases). The CDR3 extends over 14 amino acids. CDR1 MDHEN and CDR2 SYDVKM come from the germline V gene. V shed 2 bases and J shed 8 bases, with 12 bases lying between them. The CDR3 sequence is CASSLGGAREKLFF. CDR3 in DNA: TGTGCCAGCAGTTTAGGAGGGGCACGGGAAAAACTGTTTTTT.

CDR3 amino acids: CASSFSGTDTQYF. Written as DNA, the CDR3 is TGTGCCAGCAGTTTTAGCGGAACAGATACGCAGTATTTT. The rearrangement links TRBV27 to TRBJ2-3, with D possibly matching TRBD2 (6 bases). Looked up from germline, CDR1 is MNHEY and CDR2 is SMNVEV (reference sequence). The CDR3 consists of 13 residues. Trimming took off 3 bases at V and 3 bases at J, with 7 bases between the two ends.

This chain links TRBV19 with TRBJ2-2, with 7 bases matching TRBD1. The V segment lost 5 bases and the J segment 8 bases; nucleotides outside the gene matches: 11. CDR3 length equals 15 residues. The germline V gene has CDR1 LNHDA and CDR2 SQIVND (reference sequence). The CDR3 sequence: CASSSPGGPSGELFF. CDR3 nucleotides: TGTGCCAGTAGTTCGCCAGGGGGACCGTCTGGGGAGCTGTTTTTT.

This chain uses TRBV5-1 with TRBJ1-5; no clear D gene. CDR1 and CDR2 (germline): SGHRS, YFSETQ. Trimming removed 4 bases at V and 0 bases at J, with 11 bases between. The CDR3 consists of 15 residues. CDR3: CASSPLAGSNQPQHF. CDR3 coding DNA: TGCGCCAGCAGCCCTTTAGCGGGTAGCAATCAGCCCCAGCATTTT.

The chain uses TRBV12-3 or TRBV12-4 and TRBJ1-1; the D is unclear. The CDR3 extends over 12 amino acids. Trimming took off 1 base at V and 6 bases at J, with 6 bases between the two ends. The DNA of the CDR3 is TGTGCCAGCAGTTTAGTAGCAGCTGAAGCTTTCTTT. Protein: CASSLVAAEAFF.

The chain uses TRBV28 and TRBJ1-5, with D perhaps matching TRBD1 (5 bases). CDR1 is MDHEN and CDR2 is SYDVKM in the germline V gene. Between the trimmed V and J ends, which lost 2 bases and 7 bases, there was a span of 12 bases. CDR3 size: 14 residues. CDR3 in DNA: TGTGCCAGCAGTTTAGCGGGGACGGGGCAGCCCCAGCATTTT. Residues: CASSLAGTGQPQHF.

The V call is TRBV19, the J call TRBJ1-5, with D maybe TRBD1 (6 bases). V dropped 6 bases and J dropped 1 base, with 13 bases sitting between them. The CDR3 sequence is 15 residues long. CDR1 LNHDA and CDR2 SQIVND come from the germline V gene (reference sequence). The CDR3 protein is CASRDTGMSNQPQHF. Written as DNA, the CDR3 is TGTGCCAGTAGGGATACAGGGATGAGCAATCAGCCCCAGCATTTT.

This clone occurred once. The V call is TRBV6-2 or TRBV6-3, the J call TRBJ1-2; D perhaps matches TRBD1 (5 bases). Trimming left V 2 bases short and J 8 bases short, with 9 bases between. The CDR3 consists of 12 residues. Germline-derived CDR1 and CDR2 are MNHEY and SVGEGT. The CDR3 DNA reads as TGTGCCAGCAGTTACGGGCAGGGAGGCTACACCTTC. Translated: CASSYGQGGYTF.

The chain recombines TRBV7-3 with TRBJ2-2, with D possibly being TRBD2 (7 bases). V lost 4 bases, J lost 5 bases, and 14 bases lay in between. Germline V gene sequence: CDR1 SGHTA, CDR2 FQGTGA. This CDR3 spans 15 amino acids. CDR3 DNA: TGTGCCAGCAGCTCCGGGGGGCTTTGGACCGGGGAGCTGTTTTTT. The encoded protein is CASSSGGLWTGELFF.

This chain links TRBV19 with TRBJ1-1; a weak D match, TRBD1 (5 bases). The germline V and J ends were trimmed by 6 bases and 1 base, with 9 bases remaining between them. The CDR3 length is 13 residues. Germline assignment: CDR1 LNHDA and CDR2 SQIVND (reference sequence). CDR3 sequence: CASRDQGNTEAFF. The CDR3 nucleotides are TGTGCCAGTAGGGACCAGGGGAACACTGAAGCTTTCTTT.

V and J are TRBV6-2 or TRBV6-3 and TRBJ2-1, with D hard to call. CDR1 and CDR2 (germline): MNHEY, SVGEGT. V lost 2 bases and J 5 bases, leaving 4 bases between the germline ends. This CDR3 region has 12 residues. The CDR3 DNA follows: TGTGCCAGCAGTTACAATAACAATGAGCAGTTCTTC. Translating it yields CASSYNNNEQFF.

The chain joins TRBV9 to TRBJ2-7; the match to TRBD1 covers 10 bases. J was trimmed by 6 bases and V by 3 bases; bases with no gene match: 9. Germline V gives CDR1 SGDLS, CDR2 YYNGEE. The CDR3 length is 15 residues. The CDR3 reads CASSAGQGDPGEQYF. In DNA, the CDR3 is TGTGCCAGCAGCGCCGGACAGGGGGATCCTGGCGAGCAGTACTTC.